This T cell receptor (beta chain) was sequenced during a study of T cell responses to AZD1222 COVID-19 vaccine. About the research overall: Second-dose intervals of approximately 4 or approximately 12 weeks were pooled.

V shed 6 bases and J shed 3 bases, with 14 bases lying between them. This CDR3 has 14 amino acids. Germline CDR1 MNHNY, CDR2 SVGAGI (reference sequence). Measured with immunoSEQ multiplex PCR; TCRdb has only the in-frame clones, and not every one. Of about 96,000 clones in the sample, 89% were seen once. Broader study findings: Clonal diversity was possibly underestimated; the donors were predominantly white British and more often female.

With regard to this clone: What it binds is unknown.

The receptor's source is an adult in good health. The chain has TRBV6-6 and TRBJ1-1; no clear D. Sequences were derived from peripheral blood, sampled on day 0 of AZD1222 vaccination. CDR3 DNA: TGTGCCAGCAGCCCGCGTTATAGGGACACTGAAGCTTTCTTT. Protein sequence: CASSPRYRDTEAFF.